The 27 T cell receptor beta chains in this list originate from one sample, sequenced in a study of cytomegalovirus exposure and HLA in healthy donors (dated by TCRdb to between 2016 and 2019). Libraries were prepared through the immunoSEQ multiplex PCR assay. For the multiplex PCR, a mixture combining 60 forward primers for TCR Vbeta segments and 13 reverse primers for TCR Jbeta segments was used. TCRdb limited this immuneACCESS table to in-frame rearrangements with V and J called. A share of clones is missing; checked studies link under half to unresolved V genes, and the rest is unexplained. Here the sample has roughly 100,000 clones; roughly an eighth occur a single time. The leading ten clones occupy approximately 16% of the sample. Sequences were obtained from PBMCs. These receptor sequences come from a man aged 40-49 years in good health and CMV-seropositive.

This clone was counted a few times. V gene TRBV6-4 combines with J gene TRBJ2-7; no reliable D call. CDR3 length: 13 residues. Germline-derived CDR1 and CDR2 are MRHNA and SNTAGT. V lost 0 bases to trimming and J lost 6 bases, with 9 bases between them. The CDR3 nucleotides read TGTGCCAGCAGTGACTCCCCTGCTAGCGAGCAGTACTTC. Translation: CASSDSPASEQYF.

The chain joins TRBV5-6 to TRBJ2-3, with 7 bases that match TRBD2. Looked up from germline, CDR1 is SGHDT and CDR2 is YYEEEE. After removal of 2 bases from V and 7 bases from J, the junction contained 10 bases not matched to a gene. The CDR3 totals 15 residues. CDR3 sequence (DNA): TGTGCCAGCAGCTTCTCTAGCGGTCTGCGAAATACGCAGTATTTT. This gives the protein CASSFSSGLRNTQYF.

A few counts support this clone. The chain combines TRBV18 with TRBJ2-2; 11 nucleotides align to TRBD1. With V trimmed by 3 bases and J by 6 bases, 6 bases remained unmatched. CDR3 length: 16 residues. In germline, CDR1 is KGHSH, CDR2 LQKENI. The CDR3 nucleotides read TGTGCCAGCTCACCTGGACAGGGGGCTATCGCCGGGGAGCTGTTTTTT. It translates to CASSPGQGAIAGELFF.

This clone was seen only a few times. The gene calls are TRBV5-8 and TRBJ2-4; D gene uncertain. Germline CDR1 and CDR2: SGHTS and YDEGEE. The CDR3 loop spans 16 amino acids. The V end was cut by 4 bases, the J end by 0 bases, with 14 bases between. The DNA of the CDR3 is TGTGCCAGCAGCCCTGGCCGCCACCTAGCCAAAAACATTCAGTACTTC. It codes for CASSPGRHLAKNIQYF.

This clone appeared a few times. The chain combines TRBV10-2 with TRBJ2-3, with 15 bases matching TRBD2. This CDR3 has 15 amino acids. J lost 6 bases, V lost 6 bases, and 4 bases had no gene match. CDR1 is WSHSY and CDR2 is SAAADI in the germline V gene. CDR3 sequence: CASSAGTSGRDTQYF. CDR3 DNA: TGCGCCAGCAGCGCCGGGACTAGCGGGAGGGATACGCAGTATTTT.

This clone was detected a few times. The V gene is TRBV5-1, the J gene TRBJ2-7; D gene ambiguous. The CDR3 totals 14 residues. Trimming removed 1 base from V and 1 base from J, with 9 bases in between. Germline V lookup: CDR1 SGHRS, CDR2 YFSETQ. The CDR3 spells CASSLSVQSYEQYF. The CDR3 DNA is TGCGCCAGCAGCTTGTCCGTACAGTCCTACGAGCAGTACTTC.

This clone was counted only a few times. The rearrangement uses TRBV30 and TRBJ1-3; D possibly corresponds to TRBD1 (6 bases). Germline-derived CDR1 and CDR2 are GTSNPN and SVGIG (reference sequence). Trimming took 0 bases from V and 6 from J, leaving 12 bases between them. The CDR3 runs to 14 residues. The CDR3, as DNA: TGTGCCTGGAGTGTACCGCCAGGGGTAAACACCATATATTTT. As protein: CAWSVPPGVNTIYF.

This chain uses TRBV6-5 with TRBJ2-7; D not certain. CDR3 size: 15 residues. Germline V gene data show CDR1 as MNHEY and CDR2 as SVGAGI. Between the trimmed V and J ends, which lost 2 bases and 4 bases, there was a span of 15 bases. CDR3 in amino acids: CASSYPSLARYEQYF. DNA of the CDR3: TGTGCCAGCAGTTACCCTAGTTTGGCGAGGTACGAGCAGTACTTC.

This clone was seen a single time. J is TRBJ2-1 and V is TRBV14, with D perhaps TRBD2 (5 bases). CDR1 and CDR2 from the germline V gene are SGHDN and FVKESK. V was pared by 0 bases and J by 5 bases, with 11 bases between. This CDR3 is built from 15 residues. CDR3 sequence: CASSQDTLAHNEQFF. In DNA, the CDR3 is TGTGCCAGCAGCCAAGATACCCTAGCCCACAATGAGCAGTTCTTC. The whole variable domain, remainder taken from reference TRBV14 and TRBJ2-1, is EAGVTQFPSHSVIEKGQTVTLRCDPISGHDNLYWYRRVMGKEIKFLLHFVKESKQDESGMPNNRFLAERTGGTYSTLKVQPAELEDSGVYFCASSQDTLAHNEQFFGPGTRLTVL.

This chain uses TRBV2 with TRBJ2-5, with D possibly matching TRBD2 (6 bases). Deletions cut 3 bases from V and 5 bases from J, with 16 bases between. Germline V gives CDR1 SNHLY, CDR2 FYNNEI. The CDR3 is 15 residues long. The CDR3 nucleotides read TGTGCCAGCAGTGAGAGGGGCGGGGCGGGGGAGACCCAGTACTTC. Translated, it gives CASSERGGAGETQYF.

This sequence joins TRBV5-1 and TRBJ2-7; 10 nucleotides align to TRBD1. The CDR3 runs 16 residues. Germline CDR1 SGHRS, CDR2 YFSETQ. With V trimmed by 0 bases and J by 5 bases, 8 bases remained unmatched. The CDR3 here is CASSLGSGTGDNEQYF. The CDR3 nucleotides read TGCGCCAGCAGCTTGGGGTCCGGGACAGGGGACAACGAGCAGTACTTC.

A word on this clone: At the DNA level, this CDR3 is encoded by other sequences in the same sample as well. The genes are TRBV4-1 and TRBJ2-7, with D maybe TRBD1 (6 bases). The V and J ends lost 0 bases and 3 bases respectively, with 12 bases between them. CDR1 and CDR2 from the germline V gene are MGHRA and YSYEKL. This CDR3 has 15 residues. The CDR3 protein is CASSQELRGSYEQYF. CDR3 bases: TGCGCCAGCAGCCAAGAGCTCAGGGGAAGCTACGAGCAGTACTTC.

In this sample, this clone turned up a few times. The chain links TRBV6-5 to TRBJ1-1; a possible D gene is TRBD1 (6 bases). Trimming removed 5 bases at V and 1 base at J, with 11 bases between. CDR3 length: 14 amino acids. Looked up from germline, CDR1 is MNHEY and CDR2 is SVGAGI. The CDR3 region is CASSIGGRNTEAFF. As DNA, the CDR3 is TGTGCCAGCAGTATCGGGGGGCGGAACACTGAAGCTTTCTTT.

The rearrangement uses TRBV15 and TRBJ2-1, with 8 nucleotides matching TRBD1. Germline lookup yields CDR1 LNHNV and CDR2 YYDKDF (reference sequence). After removal of 5 bases from V and 7 bases from J, the junction contained 10 bases not matched to a gene. The CDR3 loop spans 15 amino acids. Here the CDR3 DNA reads TGTGCCACCAGCGAGACCGGACAGGGTCTTAATGAGCAGTTCTTC. Translated: CATSETGQGLNEQFF.

A few counts support this clone. V and J are TRBV7-2 and TRBJ2-7; D might be TRBD2 (5 bases). This CDR3 is built from 14 residues. V lost 1 base and J lost 2, with 9 bases in between. The germline CDR1 and CDR2 sequences are SGHTA and FQGNSA. DNA of the CDR3: TGTGCCAGCAGCTTAGTAGAGGGAACCTACGAGCAGTACTTC. Translated, it gives CASSLVEGTYEQYF.

This clone was counted only a few times. As DNA, the CDR3 is TGTGCCAGCAGCTTGGGGACTTCCTACAATGAGCAGTTCTTC. Amino acids: CASSLGTSYNEQFF. This sequence joins TRBV5-4 and TRBJ2-1; TRBD2 is a possible D gene (5 bases). CDR1 and CDR2 (germline): SGHNT, YYREEE (reference sequence). The ends were cut back, 0 bases at V and 1 base at J, with 5 bases in the middle. The CDR3 loop spans 14 amino acids.

This clone was seen a few times. CDR3 sequence: CASSQDRGRVDEQFF. CDR3 DNA: TGCGCCAGCAGCCAAGACAGGGGGCGGGTCGATGAGCAGTTCTTC. The chain has TRBV4-3 and TRBJ2-1; 8 positions match TRBD1. Germline trimming cut 0 bases from V and 8 bases from J; bases unmatched to any gene: 6. The germline gives CDR1 LGHNA, CDR2 YSLEER. The CDR3 is made up of 15 amino acids.

The sample holds a few counts of this clone. The genes are TRBV6-5 and TRBJ2-7, with D perhaps TRBD1 (6 bases). The CDR3 sequence is 12 residues long. CDR1 MNHEY and CDR2 SVGAGI come from the germline V gene. V dropped 5 bases and J dropped 6 bases, with 11 bases sitting between them. DNA of the CDR3: TGTGCCAGCAGTCCGGGACACCGCGAGCAGTACTTC. Encoded protein: CASSPGHREQYF.

The V gene is TRBV19, the J gene TRBJ1-5; 8 bases line up with TRBD1. In germline, CDR1 is LNHDA, CDR2 SQIVND (reference sequence). CDR3 length: 17 residues. V lost 5 bases to trimming and J lost 5 bases; unmatched junction nucleotides: 14. The CDR3 loop reads CASSLYFQGAMDQPQHF. The CDR3 DNA sequence: TGTGCCAGTAGTCTTTACTTTCAGGGGGCAATGGATCAGCCCCAGCATTTT.

This clone was observed a handful of times. This CDR3 reads CASSELRGPGNTIYF. As DNA, the CDR3 is TGTGCCAGCAGTGAATTGCGGGGTCCTGGAAACACCATATATTTT. The chain carries TRBV2 and TRBJ1-3; no firm D call. The CDR3 covers 15 residues. The V and J ends lost 2 bases and 2 bases respectively, with 10 bases between them. Germline CDR1 SNHLY, CDR2 FYNNEI.

The chain has TRBV7-9 and TRBJ2-7, with D hard to call. Germline CDR1 reads SEHNR; CDR2 reads FQNEAQ (reference sequence). Trimming took off 3 bases at V and 5 bases at J, with 14 bases between the two ends. The CDR3 is made up of 14 amino acids. CDR3 in amino acids: CASSFGAHPDEQYF. For the CDR3, the DNA is TGTGCCAGCAGCTTCGGAGCCCACCCGGACGAGCAGTACTTC.

The rearrangement joins TRBV7-8 to TRBJ2-2; D might be TRBD1 (5 bases). CDR3 length equals 19 residues. Deletions cut 3 bases from V and 0 bases from J, with 20 bases between. Germline loops: CDR1 SGHVS, CDR2 FQNEAQ. The CDR3 DNA reads as TGTGCCAGCAGCTTGGGCAGGGCCACACGGCGCGCGAACACCGGGGAGCTGTTTTTT. Protein sequence: CASSLGRATRRANTGELFF.

A few counts support this clone. This chain joins TRBV10-3 and TRBJ1-4; the match to TRBD1 covers 12 bases. The J segment lost 3 bases and the V segment lost 6 bases, leaving 8 bases of the junction unmatched. Germline CDR1 reads ENHRY; CDR2 reads SYGVKD. The CDR3 covers 17 residues. The CDR3 reads CAIRPGQGAAANEKLFF. CDR3 DNA: TGTGCCATCAGACCGGGACAGGGGGCAGCGGCTAATGAAAAACTGTTTTTT.

The chain has TRBV2 and TRBJ2-5; a possible D gene is TRBD2 (5 bases). Germline V gene lookup returns CDR1 SNHLY and CDR2 FYNNEI. Trimming cost V 5 bases and J 1 base, with 11 bases left between them. The length of the CDR3 is 14 residues. CDR3 in amino acids: CASSSGNSQETQYF. CDR3 coding DNA: TGTGCCAGCAGTTCGGGGAACAGCCAAGAGACCCAGTACTTC.

In DNA form, the CDR3 reads TGCGCCAGCAGCCAAGCCCAGACTAGCGGGAGGGGAGAGCAGTACTTC. Its protein product is CASSQAQTSGRGEQYF. The chain combines TRBV4-1 with TRBJ2-5; 14 bases line up with TRBD2. J was trimmed by 11 bases and V by 1 base; bases with no gene match: 9. The germline CDR1 and CDR2 sequences are MGHRA and YSYEKL. The CDR3 loop spans 16 amino acids.

This chain uses TRBV10-1 with TRBJ2-2; TRBD1 might be the D (6 bases). This CDR3 has 14 residues. The germline gives CDR1 WNHNN, CDR2 SYGVQD (reference sequence). V lost 6 bases to trimming and J lost 3 bases, with 11 bases between them. CDR3 loop: CASRQGSDTGELFF. The CDR3 DNA follows: TGCGCCAGCAGACAGGGCTCGGACACCGGGGAGCTGTTTTTT.

This chain links TRBV4-1 with TRBJ2-1; 11 bases align to TRBD2. This CDR3 has 16 residues. Trimming took 1 base from V and 4 from J; bases not matched to a gene: 3. The V gene's germline CDR1 is MGHRA and CDR2 YSYEKL. The CDR3 DNA is TGCGCCAGCAGCCAAGCCGGGACTAGCGGATACAATGAGCAGTTCTTC. Encoded protein: CASSQAGTSGYNEQFF.